This T cell receptor beta chain emerged from a study of blood T cell repertoires in COVID-19. All enrollees were roughly 18 to 100 years old and from some 24 US areas. Assignments of participants to cohorts depended upon their own reported clinical history. The ends lost 4 bases at V and 4 bases at J; junction bases unmatched: 11. The CDR3 totals 18 residues. The germline V gene has CDR1 SGHNT and CDR2 YYREEE (reference sequence). The table came from immunoSEQ multiplex PCR; TCRdb's copy has only in-frame clones and leaves some out. The data contain about 400,000 clones, about 87% of them singletons. Sequenced: PBMCs or T cells enriched from blood (not recorded which). The sequence was collected from a man in his forties in a cohort exposed to, infected with or recovered from COVID-19 (not recorded which). This chain links TRBV5-4 with TRBJ2-7; 16 bases map to TRBD2. The CDR3 here is CASSPPGLAGGKGYEQYF. Here the CDR3 DNA reads TGTGCCAGCAGCCCCCCGGGACTAGCGGGAGGGAAGGGATACGAGCAGTACTTC.